Listed below are T cell receptor beta chains from one sample, sequenced in a study of blood T cell repertoires in COVID-19. The protocol was immunoSEQ multiplex PCR, while the TCRdb copy is restricted to in-frame clones and leaves out a portion. The sample shows just under 95,000 clones, 60% to 85% of them seen only once. The sequenced sample consisted of peripheral blood. The source is a man aged 50-59 years who had recovered from COVID-19. Each CDR3 is given with its conserved first and last residue. Each record gives: V gene, CDR3 length, CDR3 protein.

>TRBV5-4|17
CASSLGGSWDGANVLTF
>TRBV6-2/TRBV6-3|19
CASSSGRIQGTSGRETQYF
>TRBV9|14
CASSLSGANTEAFF
>TRBV5-1|15
CASSYQGSGTDTQYF
>TRBV6-2/TRBV6-3|12
CASSPQGYGYTF
>TRBV14|15
CASSQVSSGANVLTF
>TRBV29-1|12
CSVTGQAYEQYF
>TRBV7-9|15
CASSGGGGDNSPLHF
>TRBV5-1|16
CASSTSGTVRSGELFF
>TRBV24-1|16
CATSDPQGAQGYGYTF
>TRBV6-4|13
CASSPLAGGEQFF
>TRBV7-9|14
CASRLGQSSYEQYF
>TRBV7-8|17
CASSLSMEVSGANVLTF
>TRBV6-6|13
CASSYDWRYEQYF
>TRBV13|17
CASSLQGNLVGKNIQYF
>TRBV20-1|15
CSASRRSSSYNEQFF
>TRBV29-1|16
CSVPGTPGSSYNEQFF
>TRBV10-3|12
CAISEGVAEAFF
>TRBV6-4|13
CASSRQGGETQYF
>TRBV30|13
CAWSGTATGELFF
>TRBV7-9|15
CASSSTSGERNEQFF
>TRBV6-5|13
CASRVPGGYGYTF
>TRBV19|17
CASSTGQGGFGSDTQYF
>TRBV18|15
CASSPNQGANTEAFF
>TRBV19|14
CASSGGGTYNEQFF
>TRBV6-6|14
CASSLTSGRETQYF
>TRBV7-2|14
CASSSGLAPGGYTF
>TRBV6-6|14
CASGTDRGWEKLFF
>TRBV7-2|14
CASSSSGVQETQYF
>TRBV19|15
CASSPQGPGANVLTF
>TRBV13|15
CASSFTGVNTGELFF
>TRBV9|17
CASSVAPSGSFRETQYF
>TRBV19|14
CASSRGWDTDTQYF
>TRBV19|12
CASAGLDQPQHF
>TRBV2|14
CASSLRTGDSPLHF
>TRBV11-2|13
CASSSRQLNTIYF
>TRBV2|12
CASLQGYSPLHF
>TRBV6-5|13
CASSNRDSYEQYF
>TRBV5-1|16
CASSFRDGGDTGELFF
>TRBV24-1|13
CATSDQGTDTQYF
>TRBV28|13
CASRVHRVGGYTF
>TRBV28|16
CASSSGAEGSRETQYF